The 19 T cell receptor beta chains below all came from one sample that was sequenced in a study of T cell responses to AZD1222 COVID-19 vaccine. The repertoire was sequenced with immunoSEQ multiplex PCR; TCRdb's copy has only in-frame clones and lacks some. The data contain some 150,000 clones, approximately 92% of them singletons. Specimen: peripheral blood, collected on day 0 of AZD1222 vaccination. The receptors were sampled from an adult in good health.

The J gene is TRBJ1-2, the V gene TRBV12-3 or TRBV12-4, with D possibly being TRBD1 (6 bases). This CDR3 comprises 12 residues. V was clipped by 6 bases and J by 8 bases, with 13 bases between them. The DNA for the CDR3 is TGTGCCAGCAGCCAACAGGGAAGGGGCTACACCTTC. Protein product: CASSQQGRGYTF.

This clone showed up just once. This chain uses TRBV4-1 with TRBJ2-6; 9 positions match TRBD1. CDR3 length: 19 residues. J gave up 2 bases and V 0 bases, and 8 bases lay outside the gene matches. Germline V gene lookup returns CDR1 MGHRA and CDR2 YSYEKL. The CDR3 sequence: CASSQEVDRGVTGANVLTF. CDR3 coding DNA: TGCGCCAGCAGCCAAGAAGTGGACAGGGGCGTCACTGGGGCCAACGTCCTGACTTTC.

J is TRBJ1-4 and V is TRBV27, with a weak D call TRBD1 (6 bases). The V and J ends lost 6 bases and 5 bases respectively, with 19 bases between them. This CDR3 region has 16 residues. Germline V gives CDR1 MNHEY, CDR2 SMNVEV (reference sequence). In DNA form, the CDR3 reads TGTGCCAGCAGCTGGAATAGGGACACAAGAAATGAAAAACTGTTTTTT. Its translation: CASSWNRDTRNEKLFF.

This clone was counted once. J is TRBJ1-5 and V is TRBV6-1, with 11 bases fitting TRBD1. The CDR3 length is 20 residues. Unmatched junction bases numbered 14, after V lost 4 bases and J lost 0 bases. Germline V lookup: CDR1 MNHNS, CDR2 SASEGT. The CDR3 sequence: CASSGARTGGVNFSNQPQHF. The CDR3 bases are TGTGCCAGCAGTGGGGCTAGGACAGGGGGCGTAAATTTTAGCAATCAGCCCCAGCATTTT.

The chain uses TRBV6-2 or TRBV6-3 and TRBJ1-1; 8 bases are a match to TRBD1. V gave up 5 bases and J gave up 6 bases; unmatched junction bases: 5. This CDR3 is built from 13 residues. Looked up from germline, CDR1 is MNHEY and CDR2 is SVGEGT. This CDR3 reads CASSRDRFAEAFF. The CDR3 DNA follows: TGTGCCAGCAGTAGGGACAGGTTCGCTGAAGCTTTCTTT.

This clone appeared once. The chain carries TRBV6-5 and TRBJ2-5, with D possibly TRBD1 on 5 matching bases. The CDR3 runs 13 residues. Germline V gene sequence: CDR1 MNHEY, CDR2 SVGAGI. The V and J ends lost 4 bases and 4 bases respectively, with 10 bases between them. CDR3 protein: CASSSGRGETQYF. As DNA, the CDR3 is TGTGCCAGCAGTTCGGGTAGGGGAGAGACCCAGTACTTC.

CDR3 protein: CTSSQAPSGLTHNEQFF. Written as DNA, the CDR3 is TGCACCAGCAGCCAAGCTCCTAGCGGACTCACCCACAATGAGCAGTTCTTC. This chain joins TRBV1 and TRBJ2-1; the listed D gene, TRBD2, was not tested against the DNA. TRBV1 has pseudogene status. The CDR3 loop spans 17 amino acids.

J is TRBJ1-5 and V is TRBV12-3 or TRBV12-4; D is uncertain. The CDR3 is 13 amino acids. Deletions cut 1 base from V and 6 bases from J, with 7 bases between. The CDR3 loop reads CASSLGGSQPQHF. The CDR3 nucleotides read TGTGCCAGCAGTTTAGGGGGAAGTCAGCCCCAGCATTTT.

The chain joins TRBV20-1 to TRBJ2-7, with unresolved D. Germline V gives CDR1 DFQATT, CDR2 SNEGSKA (reference sequence). V lost 3 bases and J 3 bases, leaving 3 bases between the germline ends. CDR3 length: 10 amino acids. CDR3 residues: CSARGYEQYF. CDR3 DNA sequence: TGCAGTGCTAGGGGCTACGAGCAGTACTTC.

The rearrangement uses TRBV5-5 and TRBJ1-1, with 7 bases identical to TRBD1. V gave up 4 bases and J gave up 2 bases; unmatched junction bases: 8. The CDR3 loop spans 15 amino acids. Germline assignment: CDR1 SGHKS and CDR2 YYEKEE (reference sequence). CDR3: CASSPRDRHNTEAFF. The CDR3 DNA follows: TGTGCCAGCAGCCCTAGGGACAGACACAACACTGAAGCTTTCTTT.

CDR3 bases: TGCAGCGTTGTAGGTAGCGGGGGCAACTACGAGCAGTACTTC. It is translated as CSVVGSGGNYEQYF. V is TRBV29-1 and J is TRBJ2-7; 9 nucleotides match TRBD2. There are 14 residues in the CDR3. The germline V gene encodes CDR1 SQVTM and CDR2 ANQGSEA. V shed 4 bases and J 3 bases; nucleotides not matched to a gene: 7.

The chain has TRBV12-5 and TRBJ1-1; D unresolved. Deletions cut 5 bases from V and 1 base from J, with 11 bases between. This CDR3 is 14 amino acids long. Looked up from germline, CDR1 is LGHNT and CDR2 is FRNRAP. CDR3 region: CASGPERTNTEAFF. CDR3 nucleotide sequence: TGTGCTAGTGGTCCCGAACGGACGAACACTGAAGCTTTCTTT. Based on the CDR3 plus reference TRBV12-5 and TRBJ1-1, the full variable domain is DARVTQTPRHKVTEMGQEVTMRCQPILGHNTVFWYRQTMMQGLELLAYFRNRAPLDDSGMPKDRFSAEMPDATLATLKIQPSEPRDSAVYFCASGPERTNTEAFFGQGTRLTVV.

The rearrangement links TRBV5-4 to TRBJ1-6; TRBD1 matches at 7 bases. The germline V gene has CDR1 SGHNT and CDR2 YYREEE (reference sequence). The V gene end was trimmed by 4 bases and the J gene end by 10 bases; junction bases not matched to a gene: 14. This CDR3 is 16 amino acids long. CDR3 residues: CASSPRQQGVRSPLHF. The DNA of the CDR3 is TGTGCCAGCAGCCCCCGCCAGCAGGGGGTTCGATCACCCCTCCACTTT.

The chain has TRBV15 and TRBJ1-1; no reliable D call. Trimming stripped 0 bases from V and 6 bases from J, with 14 bases between. The CDR3 covers 15 residues. Germline V gene data show CDR1 as LNHNV and CDR2 as YYDKDF (reference sequence). DNA of the CDR3: TGTGCCACCAGCAGAGATCCTGGGGTCTGGGCTGAAGCTTTCTTT. This codes for CATSRDPGVWAEAFF.

V usage is TRBV5-4 and J usage is TRBJ1-2, with D unclear. V was cut by 4 bases and J by 1 base, with 11 bases left in between. The CDR3 spans 14 residues. Germline V gene data show CDR1 as SGHNT and CDR2 as YYREEE (reference sequence). The CDR3 nucleotides read TGTGCCAGCAGCCCGAGCGGCGGTAACTATGGCTACACCTTC. Its protein product is CASSPSGGNYGYTF.

J is TRBJ1-2 and V is TRBV28; weak D call: TRBD1 (5 bases). From germline, CDR1 is MDHEN and CDR2 SYDVKM. Trimming took 5 bases from V and 0 from J, leaving 19 bases between them. The CDR3 covers 17 residues. The DNA for the CDR3 is TGTGCCAGCAGTACCCCAACTACTCAGGGAGCTAACTATGGCTACACCTTC. Translated: CASSTPTTQGANYGYTF.

The rearrangement joins TRBV5-1 to TRBJ2-1, with D possibly matching TRBD2 (5 bases). The CDR3 loop spans 17 amino acids. Germline V gene sequence: CDR1 SGHRS, CDR2 YFSETQ. With 4 bases removed from V and 2 bases from J, the gap between germline ends came to 19 bases. The DNA of the CDR3 is TGCGCCAGCAGCCTGGGCAGCGGTATATGGACCTACAATGAGCAGTTCTTC. Residues: CASSLGSGIWTYNEQFF. The full variable domain, in which reference TRBV5-1 and TRBJ2-1 provide the parts outside the CDR3, is KAGVTQTPRYLIKTRGQQVTLSCSPISGHRSVSWYQQTPGQGLQFLFEYFSETQRNKGNFPGRFSGRQFSNSRSEMNVSTLELGDSALYLCASSLGSGIWTYNEQFFGPGTRLTVL.

The rearrangement links TRBV18 to TRBJ2-1, with D maybe TRBD2 (7 bases). The germline V gene encodes CDR1 KGHSH and CDR2 LQKENI. Trimming stripped 5 bases from V and 7 bases from J, with 15 bases between. The CDR3 contains 14 residues. The CDR3 reads CASSYREGSNEQFF. The CDR3, as DNA: TGTGCCAGCTCATACAGGGAGGGTAGTAATGAGCAGTTCTTC.

The chain has TRBV23-1 and TRBJ2-3; 11 bases line up with TRBD2. TRBV23-1 is designated an ORF whose function remains uncertain. After removal of 8 bases from V and 2 bases from J, the junction contained 18 bases not matched to a gene. This CDR3 region has 19 residues. The CDR3 nucleotides are TGCGCCAGCGGCAAGGCGACTAGCGGGGTGCTGATCCCCACAGATACGCAGTATTTT. Amino acids: CASGKATSGVLIPTDTQYF.